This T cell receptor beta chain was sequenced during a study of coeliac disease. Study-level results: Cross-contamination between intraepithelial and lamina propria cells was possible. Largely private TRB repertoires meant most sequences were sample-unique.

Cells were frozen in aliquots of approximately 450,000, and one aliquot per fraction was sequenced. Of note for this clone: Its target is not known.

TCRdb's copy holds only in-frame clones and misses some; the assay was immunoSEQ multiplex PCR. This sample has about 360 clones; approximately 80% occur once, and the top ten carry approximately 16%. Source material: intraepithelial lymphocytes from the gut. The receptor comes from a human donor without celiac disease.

The chain's CDR3 is CASSLRGTSSREQYF. The CDR3 bases are TGTGCCAGCAGCTTGAGAGGGACTAGCAGCCGGGAGCAGTACTTC. This chain uses TRBV5-4 with TRBJ2-7; 9 positions match TRBD2. This CDR3 is 15 amino acids long. The V gene's germline CDR1 is SGHNT and CDR2 YYREEE (reference sequence). With V trimmed by 1 base and J by 7 bases, 9 bases remained unmatched.